The T cell receptor (beta chain) described here comes from a study of neurological immune-mediated disorders. The making of cDNA relied on 5'RACE with 10-nucleotide random UMIs. TCRdb analysed the 5' RACE reads with MiXCR anew, one entry per CDR3 protein. The data hold about 80,000 distinct CDR3 sequences, with approximately 5.8% observed a single time. This clonotype appeared many times. The antigen is unknown. Time point of the sample: longitudinal time-point 2. Notes on the study in general: The study found the most TCR clonal expansion in HTLV-1-associated myelopathy and the least in multiple sclerosis, below healthy controls. Expanded clones shared no CDR3 amino acid sequences across subjects, suggesting private repertoires in all groups. The phylogenetic placement of 18 of 34 multiple sclerosis patients' repertoires in one related-CDR3 cluster constitutes a possible signature.

The sequence derives from an older woman with multiple sclerosis. Source material: PBMCs.

CDR3 protein: CASSLSPTGNQPQHF. The CDR3 DNA sequence: TGTGCCAGCAGCTTATCCCCCACGGGCAATCAGCCCCAGCATTTT. The V and J genes are TRBV7-2 and TRBJ1-5, with D unresolved. Germline assignment: CDR1 SGHTA and CDR2 FQGNSA. The CDR3 runs to 15 residues. V was cut by 2 bases and J by 2 bases, with 10 bases left in between.